Sequencing of this T cell receptor beta chain was carried out in a study of blood T cell repertoires in COVID-19. Assay used: immunoSEQ multiplex PCR; TCRdb lists only in-frame clones, some missing. Among roughly 260,000 clones listed, roughly 87% were seen once. The CDR3 is 14 residues long. The V end was cut by 6 bases, the J end by 2 bases, with 13 bases between. The germline gives CDR1 MNHEY, CDR2 SMNVEV (reference sequence). Details on this clone: Different DNA sequences within this sample yield the same CDR3.

This chain joins TRBV27 and TRBJ1-2; weak D call: TRBD1 (6 bases). Sequencing was performed on PBMCs or T cells enriched from blood (not recorded which). The receptor comes from a woman aged 25 to 39 with acute COVID-19. The CDR3 sequence is CASSPGTTNYGYTF. Here the CDR3 DNA reads TGTGCCAGCAGCCCCGGGACAACGAACTATGGCTACACCTTC.